Detailed here is one TCR beta chain. These data are taken from a study of blood T cell repertoires in COVID-19. At the level of the study: Collection of acute and convalescent COVID-19 samples took place in the United States, Italy and Spain. T cells, B-cell-depleted T cells, or PBMCs supplied cDNA or gDNA.

In the authors' methods: Amplified reference gene primers provided the basis for estimating nucleated cell counts. The repertoire was sequenced with immunoSEQ multiplex PCR; TCRdb's copy has only in-frame clones and lacks some. D and trimming come from the DNA, and the V and J calls and clone size come from that table. Here the sample spans 180,000 or so clones, about 88% being singletons. Sequenced input: peripheral blood. This TCR came from a man aged 18 to 35 with acute or convalescent COVID-19.

The chain's CDR3 is CASSEQGDSTDTQYF. In DNA, the CDR3 is TGTGCCAGCAGCGAACAGGGGGATTCGACAGATACGCAGTATTTT. The chain uses TRBV28 and TRBJ2-3, with 8 bases aligning to TRBD1. Trimming removed 6 bases from V and 3 bases from J; junction bases left unmatched: 8. The CDR3 has 15 amino acids. CDR1 and CDR2 from the germline V gene are MDHEN and SYDVKM.